The sequence of this TCR beta chain was determined in a study of response to subunit inactivated influenza vaccine (dated by TCRdb to the late 2010s). Broadly, across the study: The study used deep quantitative T cell receptor repertoire profiling to track responses to a trivalent subunit inactivated influenza vaccine. The research as a whole found: The authors suggested that each seasonal influenza vaccination may recruit only a limited number of new T cells.

This clonotype has a handful of counts. What this receptor recognizes is not known. Base-call qualities are not available, and no considerably larger clone is one nucleotide away. The time point label, as the study defines it: approximately 47 days after influenza vaccine administration. Library preparation used RT-PCR. The reads were generated on an Illumina HiSeq 2500. TCRdb reran the public reads through fastp at Q25 and MiXCR, keeping productive beta chains. Every CDR3 protein is listed once, alongside the most common genes and DNA of its rows. Counted in this sample were about 480,000 distinct CDR3 sequences; over 10% of them appeared once. The ten largest clonotypes hold roughly 13% of the sample. The germline V gene (reference sequence) specifies MNHEY as CDR1 and SMNVEV as CDR2. There are 14 amino acids in the CDR3, from cysteine to phenylalanine inclusive. Of the read, only the CDR3 DNA is kept; its 42 bases are in frame from base 1. V is cut back by 10 bases and J by 3 bases, with 7 bases in the junction unmatched.

Here the chain combines TRBV27 and TRBJ2-2; 8 junctional bases match TRBD2. The clonotype originates from a man aged 45-65 years who received an inactivated influenza vaccine. Donor details come from another sample of the same person, matched by shared clones. Sequencing was performed on PBMCs from blood, taken roughly 46 days after vaccination. The nucleotides are TGTGCCACCAAAGCGGGAGTAGACACCGGGGAGCTGTTTTTT. Translated, it reads CATKAGVDTGELFF.